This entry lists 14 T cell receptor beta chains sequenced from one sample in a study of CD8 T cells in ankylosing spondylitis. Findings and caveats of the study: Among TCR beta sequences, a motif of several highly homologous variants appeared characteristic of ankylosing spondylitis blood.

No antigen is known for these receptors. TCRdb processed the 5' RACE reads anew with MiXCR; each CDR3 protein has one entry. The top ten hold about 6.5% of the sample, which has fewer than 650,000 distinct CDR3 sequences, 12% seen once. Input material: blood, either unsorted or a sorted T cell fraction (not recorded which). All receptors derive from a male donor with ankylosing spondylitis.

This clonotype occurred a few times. The CDR3 loop reads CASSLAPTGSSYEQYF. CDR3 bases: TGCGCCAGCAGCTTGGCCCCGACAGGGTCCTCCTACGAGCAGTACTTC. This sequence joins TRBV5-1 and TRBJ2-7; 7 positions agree with TRBD1. This CDR3 has 16 residues. Trimming cost V 0 bases and J 0 bases; bases outside gene matches: 6. Germline values: CDR1 SGHRS, CDR2 YFSETQ.

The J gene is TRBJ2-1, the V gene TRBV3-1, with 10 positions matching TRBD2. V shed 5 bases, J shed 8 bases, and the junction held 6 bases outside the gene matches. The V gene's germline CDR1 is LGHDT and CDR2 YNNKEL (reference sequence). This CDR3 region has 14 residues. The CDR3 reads CASSKREGRHEQFF. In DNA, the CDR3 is TGTGCCAGCAGCAAGCGGGAGGGCCGACATGAGCAGTTCTTC.

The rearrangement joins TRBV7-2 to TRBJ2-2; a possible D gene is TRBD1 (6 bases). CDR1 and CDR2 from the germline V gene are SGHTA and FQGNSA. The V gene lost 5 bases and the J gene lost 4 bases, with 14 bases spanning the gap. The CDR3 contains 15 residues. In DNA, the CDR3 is TGTGCCAGCAGCCTACCGGGACAACGCACCGGGGAGCTGTTTTTT. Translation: CASSLPGQRTGELFF.

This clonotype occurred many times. CDR3 sequence (DNA): TGTGCCAGCAGCCCTGTCCGAGGGTCCGCTGGCTACACCTTC. It specifies CASSPVRGSAGYTF. This chain links TRBV3-1 with TRBJ1-2, with D hard to call. The CDR3 is 14 amino acids. V was cut by 4 bases and J by 7 bases, with 16 bases left in between. CDR1 and CDR2 from the germline V gene are LGHDT and YNNKEL (reference sequence).

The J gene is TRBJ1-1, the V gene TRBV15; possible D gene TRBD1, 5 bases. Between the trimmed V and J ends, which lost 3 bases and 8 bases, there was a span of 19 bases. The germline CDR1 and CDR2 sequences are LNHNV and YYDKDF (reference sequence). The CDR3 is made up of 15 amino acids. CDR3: CATSSEGMGRPEAFF. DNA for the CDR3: TGTGCCACCAGCAGCGAGGGAATGGGACGACCCGAAGCTTTCTTT.

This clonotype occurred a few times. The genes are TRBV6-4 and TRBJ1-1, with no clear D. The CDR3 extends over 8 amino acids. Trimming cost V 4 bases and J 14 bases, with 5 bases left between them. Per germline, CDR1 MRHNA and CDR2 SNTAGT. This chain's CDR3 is CASSGTFF. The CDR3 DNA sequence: TGTGCCAGCAGTGGAACATTCTTT.

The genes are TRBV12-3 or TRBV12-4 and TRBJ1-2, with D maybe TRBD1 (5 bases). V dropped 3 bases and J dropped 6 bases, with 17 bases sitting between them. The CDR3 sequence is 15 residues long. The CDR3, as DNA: TGTGCCAGCAGTTTCGGTTTCAGGGACGGCGATGGCTACACCTTC. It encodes CASSFGFRDGDGYTF.

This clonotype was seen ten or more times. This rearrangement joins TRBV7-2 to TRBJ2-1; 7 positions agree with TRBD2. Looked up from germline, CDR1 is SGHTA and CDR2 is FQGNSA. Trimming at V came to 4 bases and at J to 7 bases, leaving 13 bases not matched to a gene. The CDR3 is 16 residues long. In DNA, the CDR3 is TGTGCCAGCAGCTCCCAGGTGGGAGGGCCAGGAAATGAGCAGTTCTTC. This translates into CASSSQVGGPGNEQFF.

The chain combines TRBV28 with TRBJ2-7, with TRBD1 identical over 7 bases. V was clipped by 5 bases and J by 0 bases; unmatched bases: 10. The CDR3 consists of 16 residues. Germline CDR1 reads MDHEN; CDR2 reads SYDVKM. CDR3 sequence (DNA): TGTGCCAGCAGTCCACTCCGGGACAGAGGCTCCTACGAGCAGTACGTC. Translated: CASSPLRDRGSYEQYV.

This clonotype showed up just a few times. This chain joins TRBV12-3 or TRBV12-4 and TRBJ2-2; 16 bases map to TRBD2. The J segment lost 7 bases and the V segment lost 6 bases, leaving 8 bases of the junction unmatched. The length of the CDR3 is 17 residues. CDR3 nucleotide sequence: TGTGCCAGCAGACCGGGACTAGCGGGAGGGCCTGGCGGGGAGCTGTTTTTT. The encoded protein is CASRPGLAGGPGGELFF.

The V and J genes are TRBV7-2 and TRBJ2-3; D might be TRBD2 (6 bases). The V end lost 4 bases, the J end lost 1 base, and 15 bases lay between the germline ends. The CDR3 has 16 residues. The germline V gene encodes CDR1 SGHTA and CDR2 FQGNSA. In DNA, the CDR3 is TGTGCCAGCAGCTCAGAGGTGCCTAGCGGCACAGATACGCAGTATTTT. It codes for CASSSEVPSGTDTQYF.

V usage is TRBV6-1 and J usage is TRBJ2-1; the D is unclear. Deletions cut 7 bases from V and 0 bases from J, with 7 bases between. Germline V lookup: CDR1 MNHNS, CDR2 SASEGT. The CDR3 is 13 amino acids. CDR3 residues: CASTMGSYNEQFF. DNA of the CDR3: TGTGCCAGCACGATGGGCTCCTACAATGAGCAGTTCTTC.

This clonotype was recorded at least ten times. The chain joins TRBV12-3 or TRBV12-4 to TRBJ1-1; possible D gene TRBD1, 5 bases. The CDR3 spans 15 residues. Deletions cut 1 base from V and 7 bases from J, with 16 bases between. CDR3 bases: TGTGCCAGCAGTTTAGATATAGGGGACCGTAGTGAAGCTTTCTTT. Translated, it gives CASSLDIGDRSEAFF.

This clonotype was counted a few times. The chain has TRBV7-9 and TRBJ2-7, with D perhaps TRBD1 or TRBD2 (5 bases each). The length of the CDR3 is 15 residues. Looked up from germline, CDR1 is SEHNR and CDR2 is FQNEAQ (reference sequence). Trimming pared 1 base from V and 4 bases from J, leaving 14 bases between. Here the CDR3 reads CASSLVGRGRYEQYF. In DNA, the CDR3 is TGTGCCAGCAGCTTAGTCGGAAGGGGACGGTACGAGCAGTACTTC. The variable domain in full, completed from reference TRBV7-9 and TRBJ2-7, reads DTGVSQNPRHKITKRGQNVTFRCDPISEHNRLYWYRQTLGQGPEFLTYFQNEAQLEKSRLLSDRFSAERPKGSFSTLEIQRTEQGDSAMYLCASSLVGRGRYEQYFGPGTRLTVT.